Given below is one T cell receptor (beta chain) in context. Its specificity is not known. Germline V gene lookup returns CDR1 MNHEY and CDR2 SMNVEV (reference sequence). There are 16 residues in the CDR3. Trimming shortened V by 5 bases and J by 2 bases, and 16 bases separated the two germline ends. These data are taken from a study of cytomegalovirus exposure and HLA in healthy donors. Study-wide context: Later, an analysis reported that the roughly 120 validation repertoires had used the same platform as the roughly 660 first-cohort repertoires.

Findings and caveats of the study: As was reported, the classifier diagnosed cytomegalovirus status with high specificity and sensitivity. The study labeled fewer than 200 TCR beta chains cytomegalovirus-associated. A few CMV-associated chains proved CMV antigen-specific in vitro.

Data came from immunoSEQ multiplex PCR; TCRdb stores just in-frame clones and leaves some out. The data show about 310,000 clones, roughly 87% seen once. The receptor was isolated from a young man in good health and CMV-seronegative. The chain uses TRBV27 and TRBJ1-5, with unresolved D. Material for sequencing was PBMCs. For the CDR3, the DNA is TGTGCCAGCAGTCCCAGGATTTACCGAGGCAATCAGCCCCAGCATTTT. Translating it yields CASSPRIYRGNQPQHF.